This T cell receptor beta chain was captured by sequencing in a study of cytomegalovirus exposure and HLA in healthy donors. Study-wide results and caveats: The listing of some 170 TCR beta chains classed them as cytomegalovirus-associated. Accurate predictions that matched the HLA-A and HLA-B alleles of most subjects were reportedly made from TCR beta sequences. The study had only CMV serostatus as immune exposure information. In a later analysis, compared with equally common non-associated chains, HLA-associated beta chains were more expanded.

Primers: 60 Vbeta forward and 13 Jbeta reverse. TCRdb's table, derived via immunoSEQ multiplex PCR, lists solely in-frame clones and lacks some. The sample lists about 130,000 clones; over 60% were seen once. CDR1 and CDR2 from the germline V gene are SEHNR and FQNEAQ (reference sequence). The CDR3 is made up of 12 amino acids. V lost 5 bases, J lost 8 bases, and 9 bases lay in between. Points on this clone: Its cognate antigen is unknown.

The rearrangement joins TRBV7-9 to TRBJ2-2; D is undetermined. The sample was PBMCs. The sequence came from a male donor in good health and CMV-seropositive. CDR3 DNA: TGTGCCAGCAGCATATCTACGGGGGAGCTGTTTTTT. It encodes CASSISTGELFF.